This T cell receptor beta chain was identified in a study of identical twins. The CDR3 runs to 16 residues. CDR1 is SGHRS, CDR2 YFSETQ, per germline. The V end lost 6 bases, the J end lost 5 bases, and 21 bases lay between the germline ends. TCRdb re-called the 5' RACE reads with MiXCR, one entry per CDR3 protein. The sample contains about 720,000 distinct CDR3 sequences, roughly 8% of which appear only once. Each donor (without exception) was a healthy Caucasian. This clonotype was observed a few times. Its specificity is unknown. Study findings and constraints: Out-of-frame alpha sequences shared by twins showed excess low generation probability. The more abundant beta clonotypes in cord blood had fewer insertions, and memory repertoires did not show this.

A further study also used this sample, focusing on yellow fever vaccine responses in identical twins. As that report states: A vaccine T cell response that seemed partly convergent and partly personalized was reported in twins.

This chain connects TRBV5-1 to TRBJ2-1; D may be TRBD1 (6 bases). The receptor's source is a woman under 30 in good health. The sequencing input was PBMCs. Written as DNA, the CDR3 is TGCGCCAGCAACAGGGAATTCCAGGGTCCTAACAATGAGCAGTTCTTC. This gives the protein CASNREFQGPNNEQFF.